This T cell receptor beta chain was identified in a study of breast tumors, draining lymph nodes, adjacent tissues. Study outcomes and limitations: Tumor repertoires ranked between lymph nodes and nontumor tissue in diversity, with V and J gene preferences. Compared with basal-like, luminal-like tumors shared significantly more repertoire with nontumor tissue.

This clonotype was counted at least ten times. Its antigen is not identified. The CDR3 spans 15 residues. CDR1 is SEHNR and CDR2 is FQNEAQ in the germline V gene (reference sequence). Between the trimmed V and J ends, which lost 2 bases and 8 bases, there was a span of 18 bases. The lymph nodes were axillary draining lymph nodes from breast cancer patients. TCRdb independently ran MiXCR on the multiplex PCR reads; one entry per CDR3 protein. The sample includes about 80,000 distinct CDR3 sequences, about 21% of them seen just once. The TCR originated in a female donor with breast cancer. Some clones in this sample may be carry-over from other donors' samples. This chain uses TRBV7-9 with TRBJ1-2, with D maybe TRBD1 (6 bases). Input material: axillary lymph node tissue. The CDR3 DNA reads as TGTGCCAGCAGCTTAACCGGGACCCCCGGGGGCGGCTACACCTTC. This translates into CASSLTGTPGGGYTF.